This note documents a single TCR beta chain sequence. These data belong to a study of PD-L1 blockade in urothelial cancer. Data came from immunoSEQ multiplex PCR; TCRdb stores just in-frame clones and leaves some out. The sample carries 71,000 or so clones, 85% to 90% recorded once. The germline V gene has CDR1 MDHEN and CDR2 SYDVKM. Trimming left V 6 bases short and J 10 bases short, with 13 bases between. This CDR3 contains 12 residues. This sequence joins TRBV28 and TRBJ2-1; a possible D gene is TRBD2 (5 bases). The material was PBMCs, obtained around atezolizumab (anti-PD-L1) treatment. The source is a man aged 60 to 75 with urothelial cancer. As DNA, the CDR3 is TGTGCCAGCAGCCCGGGGATTTCAGAGCAGTTCTTC. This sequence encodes CASSPGISEQFF.